These 5 T cell receptor beta chains were all obtained from the same sample, sequenced in a study of blood T cell repertoires in COVID-19. Data came from immunoSEQ multiplex PCR; TCRdb stores just in-frame clones and leaves some out. Altogether tens of thousands of clones are present, 89% being singletons, with the ten largest covering approximately 45%. The sample comprised peripheral blood. The receptors shown here come from a woman aged 60-70 years with COVID-19, enrolled during active disease.

In this sample, this clone turned up a few times. The rearrangement uses TRBV14 and TRBJ1-1, with no clear D. The V gene's germline CDR1 is SGHDN and CDR2 FVKESK. This CDR3 spans 13 amino acids. V was trimmed by 4 bases and J by 6 bases, leaving 12 bases between them. The CDR3 DNA reads TGTGCCAGCAGCCTTTGGGGAGTCCCTGAAGCTTTCTTT. Its translation is CASSLWGVPEAFF.

The chain carries TRBV7-9 and TRBJ1-1; D ambiguous. CDR1 and CDR2 from the germline V gene are SEHNR and FQNEAQ (reference sequence). CDR3 size: 14 residues. V gave up 4 bases and J gave up 11 bases, with 20 bases separating them. The DNA of the CDR3 is TGTGCCAGCAGCTCCCACTCAGCAGGCTTACCCGCTTTCTTT. It yields the protein CASSSHSAGLPAFF.

The chain joins TRBV2 to TRBJ1-2, with 8 bases identical to TRBD1. Trimming took 2 bases from V and 4 from J; bases not matched to a gene: 6. CDR3 length: 15 residues. CDR1 is SNHLY and CDR2 is FYNNEI in the germline V gene. In DNA, the CDR3 is TGTGCCAGCAGTGAATCTATCGGACAGGGCTATGGCTACACCTTC. Protein product: CASSESIGQGYGYTF.

The rearrangement uses TRBV6-5 and TRBJ2-7, with D tentatively TRBD2 (6 bases). V was pared by 5 bases and J by 7 bases, with 21 bases between. The CDR3 spans 15 residues. From germline, CDR1 is MNHEY and CDR2 SVGAGI. The CDR3 region has the DNA TGTGCCAGCAGTCCTTTAATGCGGGGTTCGGGGGAGCAGTACTTC. It encodes CASSPLMRGSGEQYF.

This clone came up a few times. The rearrangement links TRBV10-3 to TRBJ2-7; 11 bases are a match to TRBD1. This CDR3 contains 16 residues. The V gene's germline CDR1 is ENHRY and CDR2 SYGVKD. V lost 6 bases, J lost 7 bases, and 14 bases stayed unmatched. The CDR3 spells CAISPSGQGAGWEQYF. The DNA of the CDR3 is TGTGCCATCAGCCCATCAGGACAGGGGGCGGGGTGGGAGCAGTACTTC.